What follows is one T cell receptor (beta chain) and its context. These data originate in a study of shared clonotypes between healthy human individuals. This CDR3 has 15 residues. The germline V gene has CDR1 LNHDA and CDR2 SQIVND (reference sequence). J lost 5 bases, V lost 6 bases, and 8 bases had no gene match. Here immunoSEQ multiplex PCR was the method, and the copy in TCRdb shows in-frame clones only, minus some. Of over a million clones listed, about 77% are singletons. The sequenced sample was memory CD4+ T cells sorted from blood. Subset noted: CD45RA-negative fraction. The source is a young man in good health. The V call is TRBV19, the J call TRBJ1-4; TRBD1 agrees at 8 bases. CDR3 DNA: TGTGCCAGTAGAACCAGGGGGCGTGAAAATGAAAAACTGTTTTTT. Protein product: CASRTRGRENEKLFF. The full variable domain, its missing parts supplied by reference TRBV19 and TRBJ1-4, is DGGITQSPKYLFRKEGQNVTLSCEQNLNHDAMYWYRQDPGQGLRLIYYSQIVNDFQKGDIAEGYSVSREKKESFPLTVTSAQKNPTAFYLCASRTRGRENEKLFFGSGTQLSVL.